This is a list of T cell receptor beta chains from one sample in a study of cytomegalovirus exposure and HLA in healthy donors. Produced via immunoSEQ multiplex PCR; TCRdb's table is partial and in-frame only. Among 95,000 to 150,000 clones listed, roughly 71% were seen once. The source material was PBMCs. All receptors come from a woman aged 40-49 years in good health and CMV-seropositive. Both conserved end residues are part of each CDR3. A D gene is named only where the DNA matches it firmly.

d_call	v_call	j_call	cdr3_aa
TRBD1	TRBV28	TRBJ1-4	CASSVRTGGANEKLFF
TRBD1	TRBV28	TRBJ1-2	CASSPQGATYGYTF
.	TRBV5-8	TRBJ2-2	CASSPRGQGTNTGELFF
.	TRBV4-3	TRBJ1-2	CASSQDGQAYGYTF
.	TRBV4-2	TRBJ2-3	CASSQGRSGALSTDTQYF
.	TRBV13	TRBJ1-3	CASSFHRVGNTIYF
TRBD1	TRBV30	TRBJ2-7	CAWSVGQGPYEQYF
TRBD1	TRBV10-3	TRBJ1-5	CAISPDRNQPQHF
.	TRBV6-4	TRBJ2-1	CASSAGGPYNEQFF
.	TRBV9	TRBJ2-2	CASSVALSTGELFF
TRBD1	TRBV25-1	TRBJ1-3	CASSLTGTGLGNTIYF
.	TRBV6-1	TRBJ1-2	CASSEVRIGGAANYGYTF
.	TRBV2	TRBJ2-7	CASSDRTATYEQYF
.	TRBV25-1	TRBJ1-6	CASRDRGNSPLHF
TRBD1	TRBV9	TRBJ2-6	CASSGTGGASGANVLTF
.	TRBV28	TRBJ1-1	CASPDKTGRFTEAFF
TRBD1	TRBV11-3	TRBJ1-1	CASSYPQGAGTEAFF
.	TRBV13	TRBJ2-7	CASSSRGSPRQSPSYEQYF
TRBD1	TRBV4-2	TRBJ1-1	CASSQEWGQGLAFF
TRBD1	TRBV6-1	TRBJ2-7	CASSLDRIKQYF
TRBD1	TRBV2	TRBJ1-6	CASRDRGPTNSPLHF